This TCR beta chain was sequenced in a study of control samples from healthy donors and cancer patients. This clone was seen once. This CDR3 contains 17 residues. The V end was cut by 0 bases, the J end by 7 bases, with 18 bases between. Germline assignment: CDR1 SGHAT and CDR2 FQNNGV. Some clones are missing from TCRdb's copy, which holds only in-frame ones; the method was immunoSEQ multiplex PCR. This repertoire shows over 75,000 clones, about nine tenths found once; its top ten account for roughly 14%. The source is a man aged 25-40 years in good health. The source material was blood. This rearrangement joins TRBV11-2 to TRBJ1-4; D is perhaps TRBD1 (5 bases). The CDR3 nucleotides read TGTGCCAGCAGCTTAGATCACGGCAGGGAAGGTACTGAAAAACTGTTTTTT. Protein product: CASSLDHGREGTEKLFF.